What follows are 23 T cell receptor beta chains derived from one specimen sequenced in a study of blood T cell repertoires in COVID-19. The assay was immunoSEQ multiplex PCR, and TCRdb's table has in-frame clones only and misses some. There are roughly 120,000 clones in the sample; nearly 85% occur only once, and about 6.6% lies in the top ten. The sample taken for sequencing was peripheral blood. The receptors stem from a woman aged 45-60 years with acute or convalescent COVID-19.

V gene TRBV24-1 combines with J gene TRBJ2-7; tentative D call: TRBD2 (5 bases). CDR3 length: 16 amino acids. Trimming left V 5 bases short and J 2 bases short, with 18 bases between. Per germline, CDR1 KGHDR and CDR2 SFDVKD. The CDR3 DNA reads TGTGCCACCAGTGGGGAACCGGGCAACGGGGCCTACGAGCAGTACTTC. Translating it yields CATSGEPGNGAYEQYF.

The V call is TRBV24-1, the J call TRBJ2-2, with no clear D. V was pared by 9 bases and J by 1 base, with 8 bases between. Germline-derived CDR1 and CDR2 are KGHDR and SFDVKD. This CDR3 contains 13 residues. CDR3 protein: CATQQENTGELFF. CDR3 nucleotide sequence: TGTGCCACCCAACAAGAGAACACCGGGGAGCTGTTTTTT.

The chain links TRBV30 to TRBJ1-6; no definite D call. The germline gives CDR1 GTSNPN, CDR2 SVGIG (reference sequence). This CDR3 spans 14 amino acids. The V and J ends lost 0 bases and 15 bases respectively, with 18 bases between them. For the CDR3, the DNA is TGTGCCTGGAGTGTACGAAGGAACAGTCCCTTCCTCCACTTT. This encodes CAWSVRRNSPFLHF.

CDR3 nucleotide sequence: TGTGCCAGCAGTGAAACAGGGACAGGGGGAACTGAAGCTTTCTTT. As protein: CASSETGTGGTEAFF. V gene TRBV2 combines with J gene TRBJ1-1, with 11 bases aligning to TRBD1. This CDR3 region has 15 residues. Germline assignment: CDR1 SNHLY and CDR2 FYNNEI. The V and J ends lost 2 bases and 5 bases, in that order; junction bases with no gene match: 4.

The chain joins TRBV2 to TRBJ2-1; the match to TRBD1 covers 9 bases. The J segment lost 1 base and the V segment lost 9 bases, leaving 13 bases of the junction unmatched. CDR1 and CDR2 (germline): SNHLY, FYNNEI. This CDR3 is 17 amino acids long. CDR3 nucleotide sequence: TGTGCCAGTCGGACAGGGGCACTCTCAAGATCCTACAATGAGCAGTTCTTC. Translating it yields CASRTGALSRSYNEQFF. Together with reference TRBV2 and TRBJ2-1, the CDR3 gives the full variable domain: EPEVTQTPSHQVTQMGQEVILRCVPISNHLYFYWYRQILGQKVEFLVSFYNNEISEKSEIFDDQFSVERPDGSNFTLKIRSTKLEDSAMYFCASRTGALSRSYNEQFFGPGTRLTVL.

This rearrangement joins TRBV27 to TRBJ2-7; 10 positions match TRBD1. Losses at the gene ends were 3 bases for V and 2 bases for J; bases not matched to a gene: 1. CDR1 and CDR2 from the germline V gene are MNHEY and SMNVEV (reference sequence). The CDR3 extends over 14 amino acids. The CDR3 nucleotides are TGTGCCAGCAGTTTGGGACAGGGGACCTACGAGCAGTACTTC. This translates into CASSLGQGTYEQYF.

This chain uses TRBV18 with TRBJ2-2; 11 bases align to TRBD1. The germline CDR1 and CDR2 sequences are KGHSH and LQKENI. The CDR3 has 20 residues. With 2 bases clipped from V and 4 bases from J, the junction kept 15 bases outside the gene matches. The CDR3 DNA sequence: TGTGCCAGCTCACCAAGGGCCCGGACAGGGGGCCCCGGGGCCACCGGGGAGCTGTTTTTT. Residues: CASSPRARTGGPGATGELFF.

This chain connects TRBV30 to TRBJ2-4, with D maybe TRBD2 (6 bases). The CDR3 has 16 amino acids. Germline assignment: CDR1 GTSNPN and CDR2 SVGIG (reference sequence). V gave up 2 bases and J gave up 0 bases, with 14 bases separating them. CDR3 protein: CAWSPHGGLAKNIQYF. CDR3 sequence (DNA): TGTGCCTGGAGTCCCCATGGGGGACTAGCCAAAAACATTCAGTACTTC.

The CDR3 bases are TGTGCCACCTCGGACACCCCGAGCAATCAGCCCCAGCATTTT. It specifies CATSDTPSNQPQHF. The chain couples TRBV24-1 to TRBJ1-5; TRBD1 might be the D (5 bases). The CDR3 covers 14 residues. Trimming removed 9 bases from V and 1 base from J, with 12 bases in between. CDR1 KGHDR and CDR2 SFDVKD come from the germline V gene.

The rearrangement joins TRBV7-9 to TRBJ1-4; D gene unclear. Germline CDR1 and CDR2: SEHNR and FQNEAQ (reference sequence). This CDR3 spans 15 amino acids. Trimming shortened V by 7 bases and J by 6 bases, and 18 bases separated the two germline ends. CDR3 coding DNA: TGTGCCAGCACCCAAGGTACCAGGCGTGATGAAAAACTGTTTTTT. As protein: CASTQGTRRDEKLFF.

The V and J genes are TRBV18 and TRBJ1-5; D remains ambiguous. The CDR3 extends over 17 amino acids. With 2 bases removed from V and 1 base from J, the gap between germline ends came to 15 bases. Germline V CDR1 and CDR2: KGHSH, LQKENI. CDR3: CASSPTGVKGSNQPQHF. The DNA of the CDR3 is TGTGCCAGCTCACCAACCGGGGTAAAAGGCAGCAATCAGCCCCAGCATTTT. Full variable domain (missing parts from reference TRBV18 and TRBJ1-5): NAGVMQNPRHLVRRRGQEARLRCSPMKGHSHVYWYRQLPEEGLKFMVYLQKENIIDESGMPKERFSAEFPKEGPSILRIQQVVRGDSAAYFCASSPTGVKGSNQPQHFGDGTRLSIL.

The CDR3 sequence: CASSTQGDQPQHF. DNA for the CDR3: TGTGCCAGCAGCACACAGGGGGATCAGCCCCAGCATTTT. The rearrangement links TRBV11-2 to TRBJ1-5, with 8 bases aligning to TRBD1. V lost 5 bases, J lost 5 bases, and 2 bases stayed unmatched. The V gene's germline CDR1 is SGHAT and CDR2 FQNNGV. The CDR3 is 13 residues long. Based on the CDR3 plus reference TRBV11-2 and TRBJ1-5, the full variable domain is EAGVAQSPRYKIIEKRQSVAFWCNPISGHATLYWYQQILGQGPKLLIQFQNNGVVDDSQLPKDRFSAERLKGVDSTLKIQPAKLEDSAVYLCASSTQGDQPQHFGDGTRLSIL.

The chain is built from TRBV6-5 and TRBJ1-6; 7 nucleotides align to TRBD1. The CDR3 sequence is 14 residues long. Trimming removed 4 bases from V and 6 bases from J; junction bases left unmatched: 3. Per germline, CDR1 MNHEY and CDR2 SVGAGI. The DNA for the CDR3 is TGTGCCAGCAGTTGGAACAGGGGTAATTCACCCCTCCACTTT. Protein product: CASSWNRGNSPLHF.

J is TRBJ1-5 and V is TRBV21-1; the D call of TRBD1 is as the table states it, not checked on the DNA. TRBV21-1 is designated a pseudogene. The CDR3 contains 16 residues. In DNA form, the CDR3 reads TGTGCCAGCAGCAAAGGAAGGCAGGGGCTCAATCAGCCCCAGCATTTT. It encodes CASSKGRQGLNQPQHF.

The chain carries TRBV7-9 and TRBJ1-6; possible D gene TRBD1, 5 bases. The CDR3 is 13 amino acids. V lost 11 bases and J 7 bases, leaving 15 bases between the germline ends. CDR1 SEHNR and CDR2 FQNEAQ come from the germline V gene (reference sequence). CDR3 nucleotides: TGTGCCTCTCGACAGCAGGAAAATTCACCCCTCCACTTT. It encodes CASRQQENSPLHF.

The rearrangement joins TRBV18 to TRBJ1-3, with 10 bases that match TRBD1. V shed 2 bases, J shed 4 bases, and the junction held 20 bases outside the gene matches. The CDR3 length is 21 residues. Germline lookup yields CDR1 KGHSH and CDR2 LQKENI. The DNA of the CDR3 is TGTGCCAGCTCACCAGTTCTTCGGACAGGGGGTTTTAATGCTCTCGGAAACACCATATATTTT. It codes for CASSPVLRTGGFNALGNTIYF.

The chain uses TRBV5-6 and TRBJ1-3, with 8 bases fitting TRBD1. The J segment lost 2 bases and the V segment lost 1 base, leaving 2 bases of the junction unmatched. The CDR3 sequence is 15 residues long. Germline CDR1 is SGHDT and CDR2 is YYEEEE. Here the CDR3 reads CASSLLQGAGNTIYF. Written as DNA, the CDR3 is TGTGCCAGCAGCTTGTTACAGGGGGCTGGAAACACCATATATTTT.

This clone was seen only once. The chain carries TRBV2 and TRBJ1-5; D is unresolved. CDR3 length: 14 residues. Trimming removed 4 bases from V and 5 bases from J, with 12 bases in between. Germline V gives CDR1 SNHLY, CDR2 FYNNEI. CDR3 sequence reads: CASSGALSHQPQHF. DNA for the CDR3: TGTGCCAGCAGTGGCGCCCTATCTCATCAGCCCCAGCATTTT.

In this sample, this clone turned up a few times. V and J are TRBV29-1 and TRBJ1-1; 9 nucleotides align to TRBD1. This CDR3 is 12 amino acids long. CDR1 and CDR2 from the germline V gene are SQVTM and ANQGSEA. With V trimmed by 7 bases and J by 6 bases, 6 bases remained unmatched. The CDR3 DNA is TGCAGCGCACGGGACAGGGAACCTGAAGCTTTCTTT. Translation: CSARDREPEAFF.

CDR3 amino acids: CASSRGTSTDTQYF. The CDR3 coding sequence is TGTGCCAGCAGCCGGGGGACTAGCACAGATACGCAGTATTTT. The chain carries TRBV3-1 (or the pseudogene TRBV3-2) and TRBJ2-3, with D perhaps TRBD2 (6 bases). The CDR3 is 14 residues long. The germline V gene has CDR1 LGHDT and CDR2 YNNKEL (reference sequence). Trimming removed 4 bases at V and 0 bases at J, with 8 bases between.

The V gene is TRBV9, the J gene TRBJ1-5; D is possibly TRBD1 (6 bases). V was shortened by 0 bases and J by 4 bases, with 8 bases between the two germline ends. The CDR3 sequence is 14 residues long. The germline CDR1 and CDR2 sequences are SGDLS and YYNGEE. CDR3 DNA: TGTGCCAGCAGCGTAGGTACAGGGAATCAGCCCCAGCATTTT. Protein: CASSVGTGNQPQHF.

The rearrangement joins TRBV5-1 to TRBJ2-1; 9 nucleotides align to TRBD1. The junction had 10 bases not matched to a gene; V was cut back by 4 bases and J by 8 bases. Germline CDR1 and CDR2: SGHRS and YFSETQ. CDR3 length: 15 amino acids. CDR3 coding DNA: TGCGCCAGCAGCCTCCCGACAGGGGGATCGGATGAGCAGTTCTTC. Amino acids: CASSLPTGGSDEQFF.

This clone was observed a few times. This rearrangement joins TRBV24-1 to TRBJ1-2; unclear D gene. Germline lookup yields CDR1 KGHDR and CDR2 SFDVKD. This CDR3 has 16 amino acids. V was clipped by 2 bases and J by 4 bases, with 16 bases between them. The CDR3, as DNA: TGTGCCACCAGTGATTCGTTTCGCGGCAGCACCTATGGCTACACCTTC. It translates to CATSDSFRGSTYGYTF.